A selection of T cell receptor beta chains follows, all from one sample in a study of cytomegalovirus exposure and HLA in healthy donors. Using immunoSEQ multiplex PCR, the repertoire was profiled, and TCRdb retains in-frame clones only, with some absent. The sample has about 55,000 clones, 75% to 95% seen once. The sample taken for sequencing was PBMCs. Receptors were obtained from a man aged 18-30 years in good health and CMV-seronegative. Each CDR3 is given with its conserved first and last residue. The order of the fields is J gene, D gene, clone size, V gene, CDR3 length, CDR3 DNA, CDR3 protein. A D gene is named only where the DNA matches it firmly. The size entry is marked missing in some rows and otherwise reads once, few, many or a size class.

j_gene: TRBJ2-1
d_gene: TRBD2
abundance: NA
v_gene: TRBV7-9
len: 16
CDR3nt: TGTGCCAGCAGCGTCCCGGGACTAGCGGGAGAGAATGAGCAGTTCTTC
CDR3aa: CASSVPGLAGENEQFF

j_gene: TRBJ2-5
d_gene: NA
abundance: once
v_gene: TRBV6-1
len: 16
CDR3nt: TGTGCCAGCAGTGACCCACCAGGGCAGTACCAAGAGACCCAGTACTTC
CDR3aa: CASSDPPGQYQETQYF

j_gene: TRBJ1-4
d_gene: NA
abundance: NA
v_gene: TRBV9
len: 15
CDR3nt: TGTGCCAGCAGCGTAGCCAGCGGGGCTAATGAAAAACTGTTTTTT
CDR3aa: CASSVASGANEKLFF

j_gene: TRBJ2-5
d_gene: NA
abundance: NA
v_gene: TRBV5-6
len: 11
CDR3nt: TGTGCCAGCAGCTTTTCTGAGACCCAGTACTTC
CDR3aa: CASSFSETQYF

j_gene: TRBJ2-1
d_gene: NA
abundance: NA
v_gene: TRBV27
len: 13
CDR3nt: TGTGCCAGCAGTTTAGGGGGGAGAGACGAGCAGTTCTTC
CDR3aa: CASSLGGRDEQFF

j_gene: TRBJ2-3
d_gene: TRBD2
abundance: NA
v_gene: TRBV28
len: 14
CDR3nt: TGTGCCAGCAGGGCTAGCGGGAACACAGATACGCAGTATTTT
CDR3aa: CASRASGNTDTQYF

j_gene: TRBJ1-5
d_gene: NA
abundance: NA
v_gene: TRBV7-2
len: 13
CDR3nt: TGTGCCAGCAGCCGTCAGAAGAATCAGCCCCAGCATTTT
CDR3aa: CASSRQKNQPQHF

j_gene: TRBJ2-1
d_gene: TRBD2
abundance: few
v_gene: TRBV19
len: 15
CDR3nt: TGTGCCAGTTCTTTAACTAGCGGGGTATACAATGAGCAGTTCTTC
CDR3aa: CASSLTSGVYNEQFF

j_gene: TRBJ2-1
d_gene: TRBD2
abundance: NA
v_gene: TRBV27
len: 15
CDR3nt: TGTGCCAGCAGTTTGTCGGGAGGGCCGTTGAATGAGCAGTTCTTC
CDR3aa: CASSLSGGPLNEQFF

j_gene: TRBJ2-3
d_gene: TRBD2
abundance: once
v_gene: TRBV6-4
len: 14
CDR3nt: TGTGCCAGCAGTGTTAGCGGGAGCACAGATACGCAGTATTTT
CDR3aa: CASSVSGSTDTQYF

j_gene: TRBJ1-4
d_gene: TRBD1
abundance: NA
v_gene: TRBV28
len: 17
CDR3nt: TGTGCCAGCAGTGCACCCGGGACAGGGGGCGCCTGGGAAAAACTGTTTTTT
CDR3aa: CASSAPGTGGAWEKLFF

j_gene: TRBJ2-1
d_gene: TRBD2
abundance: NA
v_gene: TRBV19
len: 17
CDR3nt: TGTGCCAGTCGGCTGATTGGTAGCGGGAGCTCCTACAATGAGCAGTTCTTC
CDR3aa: CASRLIGSGSSYNEQFF

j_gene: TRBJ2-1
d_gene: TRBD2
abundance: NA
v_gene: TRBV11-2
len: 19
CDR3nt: TGTGCCAGCAGCTGGGGAGGGACCGGGACTAGCGGGACCTACAATGAGCAGTTCTTC
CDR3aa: CASSWGGTGTSGTYNEQFF

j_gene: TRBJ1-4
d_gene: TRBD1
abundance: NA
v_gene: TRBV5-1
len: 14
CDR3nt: TGCGCCAGCAGCTCCGGACAGGGTGAGGAAAAACTGTTTTTT
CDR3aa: CASSSGQGEEKLFF

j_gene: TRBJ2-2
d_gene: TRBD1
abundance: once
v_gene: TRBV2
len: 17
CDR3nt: TGTGCCAGCAGTTTCGCTCGGACAGGGGGCACGGCCGGGGAGCTGTTTTTT
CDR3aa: CASSFARTGGTAGELFF

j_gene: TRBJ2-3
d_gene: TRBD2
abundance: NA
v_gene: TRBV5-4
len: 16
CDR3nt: TGTGCCAGCAGCCTGAAACTAGCGGGAAGCACAGATACGCAGTATTTT
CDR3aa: CASSLKLAGSTDTQYF

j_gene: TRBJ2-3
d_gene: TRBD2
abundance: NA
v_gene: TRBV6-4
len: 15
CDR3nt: TGTGCCAGCAGTCGACTAGCGGTCTGGGGAGATACGCAGTATTTT
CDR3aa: CASSRLAVWGDTQYF

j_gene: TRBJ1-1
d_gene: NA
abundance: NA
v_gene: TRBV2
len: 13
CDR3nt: TGTGCCAGCAGTGAATTAGCTTACACTGAAGCTTTCTTT
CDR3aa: CASSELAYTEAFF

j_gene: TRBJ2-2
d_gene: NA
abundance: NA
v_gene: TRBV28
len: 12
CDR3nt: TGTGCCAGCAGACCCAGCACCGGGGAGCTGTTTTTT
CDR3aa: CASRPSTGELFF

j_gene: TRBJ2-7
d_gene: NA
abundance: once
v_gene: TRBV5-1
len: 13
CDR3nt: TGCGCCAGCAGCTTGCTCAGGGGATACGAGCAGTACTTC
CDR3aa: CASSLLRGYEQYF

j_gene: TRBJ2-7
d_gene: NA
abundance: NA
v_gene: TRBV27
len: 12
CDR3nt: TGTGCCAGCAGTTCCGGGACAAACGAGCAGTACTTC
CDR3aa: CASSSGTNEQYF

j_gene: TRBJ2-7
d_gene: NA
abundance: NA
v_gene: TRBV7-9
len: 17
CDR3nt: TGTGCCAGCAGCTTAGTGGGTGGCGGGTGGAGCTCCTACGAGCAGTACTTC
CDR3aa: CASSLVGGGWSSYEQYF

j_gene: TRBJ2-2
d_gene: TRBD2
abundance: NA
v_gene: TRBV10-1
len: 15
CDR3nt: TGCGCCAGCAGTGATATTAGCGGGATTTTAGGGGAGCTGTTTTTT
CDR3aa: CASSDISGILGELFF

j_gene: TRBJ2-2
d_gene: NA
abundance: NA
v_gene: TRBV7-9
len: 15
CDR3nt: TGTGCCAGCAGCTTAGTTGCGGGAAACACCGGGGAGCTGTTTTTT
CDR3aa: CASSLVAGNTGELFF

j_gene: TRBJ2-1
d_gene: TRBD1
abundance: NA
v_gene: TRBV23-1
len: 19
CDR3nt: TGCGCCAGCAGTCAATCTTTGAGACAGGGGGCCCGGAAGTACAATGAGCAGTTCTTC
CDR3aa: CASSQSLRQGARKYNEQFF

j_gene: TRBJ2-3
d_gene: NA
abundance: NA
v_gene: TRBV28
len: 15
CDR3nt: TGTGCCAGCACCCTCCCCGGAGGTATGGCAGATACGCAGTATTTT
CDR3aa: CASTLPGGMADTQYF

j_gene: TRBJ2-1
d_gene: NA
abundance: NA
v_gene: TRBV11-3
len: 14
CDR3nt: TGTGCCAGCAGCTTAAACTCCGATTACAATGAGCAGTTCTTC
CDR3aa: CASSLNSDYNEQFF

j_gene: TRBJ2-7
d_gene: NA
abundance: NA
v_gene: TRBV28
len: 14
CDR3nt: TGTGCCAGCAGTGTACCGGGACTGACCTACGAGCAGTACTTC
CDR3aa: CASSVPGLTYEQYF

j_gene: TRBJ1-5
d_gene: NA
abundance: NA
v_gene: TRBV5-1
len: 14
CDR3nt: TGCGCCAGCAGCTTGGGACAGGACAATCAGCCCCAGCATTTT
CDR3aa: CASSLGQDNQPQHF

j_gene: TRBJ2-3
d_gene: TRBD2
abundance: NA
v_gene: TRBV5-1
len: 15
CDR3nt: TGCGCCAGCAGAAAAGCGGGAGGGGCCACAGATACGCAGTATTTT
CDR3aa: CASRKAGGATDTQYF

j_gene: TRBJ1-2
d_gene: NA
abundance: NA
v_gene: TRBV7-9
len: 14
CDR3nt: TGTGCCAGCAGTTCTACTAACTGGGTCTATGGCTACACCTTC
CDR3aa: CASSSTNWVYGYTF

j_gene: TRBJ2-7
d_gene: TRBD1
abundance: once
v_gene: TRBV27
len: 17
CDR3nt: TGTGCCAGCAGTTTTCTCTCCCACAGGGGGCCGTCCTACGAGCAGTACTTC
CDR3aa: CASSFLSHRGPSYEQYF

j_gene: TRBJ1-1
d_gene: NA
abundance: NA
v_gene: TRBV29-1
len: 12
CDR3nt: TGCAGCGTGGCACACAGGAACACTGAAGCTTTCTTT
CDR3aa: CSVAHRNTEAFF

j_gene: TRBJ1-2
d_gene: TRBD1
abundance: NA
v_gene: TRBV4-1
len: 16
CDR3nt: TGCGCCAGCAGCCAAGCGAACCGGGACAGGGGGTATGGCTACACCTTC
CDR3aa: CASSQANRDRGYGYTF

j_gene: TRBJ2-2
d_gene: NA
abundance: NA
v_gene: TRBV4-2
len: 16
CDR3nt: TGTGCCAGCAGCCCCCGGACAGGGAGGGACACCGGGGAGCTGTTTTTT
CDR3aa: CASSPRTGRDTGELFF

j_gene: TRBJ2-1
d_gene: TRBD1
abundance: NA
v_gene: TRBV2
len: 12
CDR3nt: TGTGCCAGCGTGGACAGGGCCACTGAGCAGTTCTTC
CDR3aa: CASVDRATEQFF

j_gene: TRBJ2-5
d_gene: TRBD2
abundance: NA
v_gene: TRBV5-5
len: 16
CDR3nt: TGTGCCAGCAGCTTTATAGCGGGGATGAACCAAGAGACCCAGTACTTC
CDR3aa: CASSFIAGMNQETQYF

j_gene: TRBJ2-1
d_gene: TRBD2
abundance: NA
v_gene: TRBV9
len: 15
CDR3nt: TGTGCCAGCAGCGCGGGACTAGCGGGGTACAATGAGCAGTTCTTC
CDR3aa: CASSAGLAGYNEQFF

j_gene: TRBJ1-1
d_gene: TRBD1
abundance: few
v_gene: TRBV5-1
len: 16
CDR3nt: TGCGCCAGCAGCTTGGTGGGGACAGGGCTGAACACTGAAGCTTTCTTT
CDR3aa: CASSLVGTGLNTEAFF

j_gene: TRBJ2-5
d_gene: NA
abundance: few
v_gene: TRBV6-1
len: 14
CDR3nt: TGTGCCAGCAGTGAAGGGCCGGGCCAAGAGACCCAGTACTTC
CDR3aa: CASSEGPGQETQYF

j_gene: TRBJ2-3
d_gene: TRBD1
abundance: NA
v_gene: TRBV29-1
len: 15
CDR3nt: TGCAGCGTTGGGGACACCGGGACAGGGGATCATACGCAGTATTTT
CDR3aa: CSVGDTGTGDHTQYF